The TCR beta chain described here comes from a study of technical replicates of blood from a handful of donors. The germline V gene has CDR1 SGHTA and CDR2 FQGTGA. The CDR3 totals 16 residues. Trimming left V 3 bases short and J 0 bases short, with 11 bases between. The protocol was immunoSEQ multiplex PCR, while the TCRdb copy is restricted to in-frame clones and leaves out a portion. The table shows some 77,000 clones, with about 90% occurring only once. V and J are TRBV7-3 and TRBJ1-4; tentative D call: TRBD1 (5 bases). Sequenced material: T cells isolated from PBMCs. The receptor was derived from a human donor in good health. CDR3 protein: CASSLGGPATNEKLFF. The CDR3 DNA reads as TGTGCCAGCAGCTTGGGGGGACCGGCAACTAATGAAAAACTGTTTTTT.